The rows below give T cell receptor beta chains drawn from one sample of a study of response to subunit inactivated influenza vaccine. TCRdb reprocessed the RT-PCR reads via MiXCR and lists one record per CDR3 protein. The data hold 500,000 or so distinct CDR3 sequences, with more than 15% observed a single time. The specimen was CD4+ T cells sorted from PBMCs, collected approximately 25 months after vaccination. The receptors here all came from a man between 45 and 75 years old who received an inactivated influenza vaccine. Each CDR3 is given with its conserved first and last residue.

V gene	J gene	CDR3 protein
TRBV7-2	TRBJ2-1	CASSLAFGGPNEQFF
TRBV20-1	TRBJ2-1	CSARGGLAGGGNEQFF
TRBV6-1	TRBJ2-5	CASSTWRTETQYF
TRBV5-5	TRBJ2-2	CASSLETAEFGELFF
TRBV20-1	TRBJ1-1	CSARSRANTEAFF
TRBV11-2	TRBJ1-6	CASSLEAGGGNSPLHF
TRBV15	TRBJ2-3	CATSRDPRGARTDTQYF
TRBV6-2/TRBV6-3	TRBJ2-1	CASSDIGDEQFF
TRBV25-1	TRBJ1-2	CASSDYTGYGYTF
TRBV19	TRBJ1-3	CASSALRGISGNTIYF
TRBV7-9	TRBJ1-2	CASSLAGMDNYGYTF
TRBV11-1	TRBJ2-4	CASSPLPLRGVFLVNIQYF
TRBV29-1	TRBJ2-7	CSVESLAGNEQYF
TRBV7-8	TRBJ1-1	CASSLVWGSTEAFF
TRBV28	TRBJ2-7	CASTTRGLAYEQYF
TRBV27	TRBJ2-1	CASSPRTGFDEQFF
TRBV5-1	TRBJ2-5	CASSFGLAGGGRTETQYF
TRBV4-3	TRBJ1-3	CASSQEGGRGNTIYF
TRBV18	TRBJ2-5	CASSSPLYAETQYF
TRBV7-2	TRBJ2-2	CASSIRLAGTGELFF
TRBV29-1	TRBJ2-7	CILKGRRYEQYF
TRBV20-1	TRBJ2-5	CSASLEWAETQYF
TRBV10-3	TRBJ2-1	CATIAGGHGNEQFF
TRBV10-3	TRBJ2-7	CAIGQGSSYEQYF
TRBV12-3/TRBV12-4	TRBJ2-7	CASTDFSLSYEQYF
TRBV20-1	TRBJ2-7	CSARVSGSPYEQYF
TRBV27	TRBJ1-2	CASRGTGNYGYTF
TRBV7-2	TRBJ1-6	CASSLDSGARSPLHF
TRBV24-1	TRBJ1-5	CATSDSENF
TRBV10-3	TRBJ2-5	CAISPTGVETQYF
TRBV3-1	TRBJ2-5	CASRLGETQYF
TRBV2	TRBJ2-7	CASRQVAGYEQYF
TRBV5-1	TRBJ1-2	CASSLDAGGNGYTF
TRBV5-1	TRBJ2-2	CASSLPTGRILRELFF
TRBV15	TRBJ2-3	CATRYGLTDTRYF
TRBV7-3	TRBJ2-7	CASSLDRLYEQYF
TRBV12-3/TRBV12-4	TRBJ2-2	CASRLTHGGELFF
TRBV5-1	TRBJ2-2	CASNPGTNTNTGELFF
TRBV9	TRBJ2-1	CASSVVTSGYNEQFF
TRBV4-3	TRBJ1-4	CASSQVPRNEKLFF
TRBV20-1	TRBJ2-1	CSASNDRYNEQFF
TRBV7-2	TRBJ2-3	CASSLVVTSGDTQYF
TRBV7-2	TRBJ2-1	CASSLAGVRNEQFF
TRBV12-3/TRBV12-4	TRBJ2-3	CASSLERDTDTQYF
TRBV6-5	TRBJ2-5	CASSYGDRGGAETQYF
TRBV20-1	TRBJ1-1	CSARGSGTNKRAFF
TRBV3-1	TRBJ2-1	CASSQALAGVGNEQFF
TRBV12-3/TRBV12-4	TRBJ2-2	CASSLVESGELFF
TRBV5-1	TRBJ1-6	CASSLVRDSNSPLHF
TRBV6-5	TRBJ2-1	CASSYDGRKQFF